The 17 T cell receptor beta chains given below trace back to one sample, sequenced in a study of identical twins. TCRdb reanalysed the 5' RACE reads using MiXCR and keeps one entry per CDR3 protein. The sample has 650,000 to 800,000 distinct CDR3 sequences; 8.6% are singletons. The same data also contributed to another study, on yellow fever vaccine responses in identical twins.

Sequencing was done on a sample of PBMCs. These receptors were collected from a woman aged 18-35 years in good health.

The V and J genes are TRBV7-2 and TRBJ2-1, with D possibly matching TRBD1 (6 bases). Deletions cut 1 base from V and 0 bases from J, with 13 bases between. From germline, CDR1 is SGHTA and CDR2 FQGNSA. There are 17 residues in the CDR3. Here the CDR3 DNA reads TGTGCCAGCAGCTTAGTTGCGGACAGTATCTCCTACAATGAGCAGTTCTTC. It encodes CASSLVADSISYNEQFF.

This chain links TRBV19 with TRBJ2-5; 9 bases agree with TRBD1. This CDR3 region has 16 residues. The germline V gene has CDR1 LNHDA and CDR2 SQIVND (reference sequence). V gave up 1 base and J gave up 9 bases; unmatched junction bases: 12. CDR3 residues: CASSIAGTGPRKAQYF. The CDR3 nucleotides read TGTGCCAGTAGTATAGCCGGGACAGGGCCCCGTAAGGCCCAGTACTTC. Together with reference TRBV19 and TRBJ2-5, the CDR3 gives the full variable domain: DGGITQSPKYLFRKEGQNVTLSCEQNLNHDAMYWYRQDPGQGLRLIYYSQIVNDFQKGDIAEGYSVSREKKESFPLTVTSAQKNPTAFYLCASSIAGTGPRKAQYFGPGTRLLVL.

V and J are TRBV7-9 and TRBJ2-7, with 9 bases that match TRBD2. J lost 5 bases, V lost 3 bases, and 8 bases had no gene match. Per the germline V gene, CDR1 is SEHNR and CDR2 is FQNEAQ (reference sequence). The CDR3 totals 15 residues. The CDR3 loop reads CASSFPGLATDEQYF. CDR3 in DNA: TGTGCCAGCAGCTTTCCGGGACTAGCTACCGACGAGCAGTACTTC.

This clonotype was counted between two and nine times. The junction differs from germline at one of its ends, possibly a read error. The chain links TRBV7-2 to TRBJ2-7, with 7 bases fitting TRBD2. The CDR3 covers 16 residues. CDR1 and CDR2 (germline): SGHTA, FQGNSA. CDR3 nucleotide sequence: TGTGTCAGCAGCTTACCGGGAGGCCTACTCTCCTACGAGCAGTACTTC. Translation: CVSSLPGGLLSYEQYF.

The V and J genes are TRBV7-2 and TRBJ2-7; D is uncertain. V gave up 0 bases and J gave up 3 bases, with 12 bases separating them. Germline CDR1 is SGHTA and CDR2 is FQGNSA. The CDR3 covers 15 residues. The CDR3: CASSLAKGADYEQYF. DNA for the CDR3: TGTGCCAGCAGCTTAGCGAAGGGTGCAGACTACGAGCAGTACTTC.

This clonotype appeared a few times. The J gene is TRBJ2-5, the V gene TRBV6-2 or TRBV6-3; D is possibly TRBD1 (5 bases). Per the germline V gene, CDR1 is MNHEY and CDR2 is SVGEGT. The CDR3 sequence is 14 residues long. V lost 4 bases, J lost 2 bases, and 11 bases lay in between. CDR3 coding DNA: TGTGCCAGCAGTTCCAGGGCCCAACAAGAGACCCAGTACTTC. This sequence encodes CASSSRAQQETQYF.

In its sample, this clonotype was seen a few times. The chain carries TRBV7-9 and TRBJ2-2; 7 bases are shared with TRBD2. J was trimmed by 3 bases and V by 3 bases; bases with no gene match: 7. The CDR3 runs 16 residues. Germline V gene sequence: CDR1 SEHNR, CDR2 FQNEAQ (reference sequence). The CDR3 DNA is TGTGCCAGCAGCTTTGCGGCAGGGAGGGACACCGGGGAGCTGTTTTTT. Its translation: CASSFAAGRDTGELFF.

This clonotype showed up just a few times. V usage is TRBV15 and J usage is TRBJ2-4; D not certain. The germline gives CDR1 LNHNV, CDR2 YYDKDF (reference sequence). V lost 3 bases to trimming and J lost 15 bases, with 18 bases between them. This CDR3 is 13 amino acids long. CDR3 DNA: TGTGCCACCAGCAGCGGTGGCGCGTCCACCCGGTACTTC. This gives the protein CATSSGGASTRYF.

Concerning this clonotype: One junction end disagrees with the germline gene, perhaps due to a read error. The chain is built from TRBV2 and TRBJ2-1; 9 bases map to TRBD2. Germline V gene lookup returns CDR1 SNHLY and CDR2 FYNNEI. The CDR3 extends over 18 amino acids. The CDR3 DNA follows: TGTGCCCGCAGTTTCATGGCTAGCGGGACCGTCGGAGACAATGAGCAGTTCTTC. Protein product: CARSFMASGTVGDNEQFF. Full variable domain (rest looked up from reference TRBV2 and TRBJ2-1): EPEVTQTPSHQVTQMGQEVILRCVPISNHLYFYWYRQILGQKVEFLVSFYNNEISEKSEIFDDQFSVERPDGSNFTLKIRSTKLEDSAMYFCARSFMASGTVGDNEQFFGPGTRLTVL.

The chain employs TRBV5-1 and TRBJ2-1; D possibly corresponds to TRBD1 (6 bases). V shed 4 bases and J shed 0 bases, with 14 bases lying between them. In germline, CDR1 is SGHRS, CDR2 YFSETQ. The CDR3 is made up of 16 amino acids. The CDR3 DNA is TGCGCCAGCAGCGACTCGGGACACAGCTCCTACAATGAGCAGTTCTTC. This translates into CASSDSGHSSYNEQFF.

This clonotype turned up a few times. The chain carries TRBV11-2 and TRBJ2-7; D unresolved. The CDR3 sequence is 15 residues long. Germline CDR1 reads SGHAT; CDR2 reads FQNNGV. The germline V and J ends were trimmed by 0 bases and 2 bases, with 11 bases remaining between them. The DNA for the CDR3 is TGTGCCAGCAGCTTAGACGGGCGGCACGCCTACGAGCAGTACTTC. It encodes CASSLDGRHAYEQYF.

Many counts were recorded for this clonotype. This rearrangement joins TRBV24-1 to TRBJ2-7, with 7 bases aligning to TRBD2. Per germline, CDR1 KGHDR and CDR2 SFDVKD. This CDR3 is 14 amino acids long. Trimming cost V 6 bases and J 0 bases; bases outside gene matches: 4. CDR3 sequence reads: CATSPSGSSYEQYF. CDR3 sequence (DNA): TGTGCCACCAGTCCTAGCGGAAGCTCCTACGAGCAGTACTTC.

The table lists this clonotype with a few counts. V gene TRBV20-1 combines with J gene TRBJ1-1; possible D gene TRBD1, 5 bases. Trimming removed 3 bases from V and 1 base from J, with 9 bases in between. The CDR3 spans 13 residues. CDR1 and CDR2 (germline): DFQATT, SNEGSKA (reference sequence). CDR3 sequence: CSASGHRNTEAFF. In nucleotides, the CDR3 is TGCAGTGCTAGTGGACACAGGAACACTGAAGCTTTCTTT.

This clonotype was seen a few times. The rearrangement links TRBV3-1 to TRBJ2-3, with unresolved D. The V gene's germline CDR1 is LGHDT and CDR2 YNNKEL (reference sequence). The CDR3 is 13 residues long. Trimming pared 1 base from V and 7 bases from J, leaving 9 bases between. The CDR3: CASSQGTDHTQYF. The DNA for the CDR3 is TGTGCCAGCAGCCAAGGGACGGATCATACGCAGTATTTT.

Notes on this clonotype: The junction shows a germline mismatch at one end, possibly a read error. The chain joins TRBV28 to TRBJ2-1, with a possible D match to TRBD1 (5 bases). Germline V CDR1 and CDR2: MDHEN, SYDVKM. The CDR3 consists of 12 residues. CDR3 in amino acids: CASSKSTDSVIF. The CDR3 bases are TGTGCCAGCAGTAAATCGACAGATTCGGTGATCTTC.

The rearrangement links TRBV20-1 to TRBJ2-7; TRBD2 matches at 9 bases. The CDR3 contains 15 residues. Germline lookup yields CDR1 DFQATT and CDR2 SNEGSKA (reference sequence). J gave up 4 bases and V 5 bases, and 12 bases lay outside the gene matches. CDR3 bases: TGCAGTGCTCTACCTACCCTAGCGGGGATATACGAGCAGTACTTC. Its translation: CSALPTLAGIYEQYF.

This clonotype was recorded a few times. The chain recombines TRBV11-2 with TRBJ2-5; 11 positions match TRBD2. The germline V gene encodes CDR1 SGHAT and CDR2 FQNNGV. V lost 3 bases and J lost 2; bases outside the gene matches: 5. This CDR3 region has 16 residues. The CDR3 DNA reads TGTGCCAGCAGCTTGTCGGGGACTAGCGGACAAGAGACCCAGTACTTC. It codes for CASSLSGTSGQETQYF.